This paragraph covers one T cell receptor beta chain sequence. Its cognate antigen has yet to be identified. No base qualities exist here, and no much larger clone lies one base off it. This sample is part of a study of naive and memory T cell subsets (dated by TCRdb to about 2017). About the investigation overall: An open-source, UMI-based TCR alpha and beta sequencing pipeline was applied to sorted naive and memory peripheral blood T cell subsets. The functional CMV T cell responses agreed completely with IgG serology results. RNA was DNase-treated and reverse transcribed with TCR constant-region primers, mostly using SuperScript III. The research as a whole found: RNA-based TCR counts may be influenced by expression changes linked to T cell activation and differentiation. The repertoire findings for the naive and memory subsets could not be validated, as no ground truth was available. Each clonotype was defined as a single alpha or beta chain sequence rather than as a paired alpha/beta receptor. The abundance of TCRs followed a power law with an exponent that differed between naive and memory subsets yet stayed consistent across the three individuals. In both CD4 and CD8 cells, the Gini index increased while Shannon and inverse Simpson diversity decreased from naive through CM, EM and EMRA. Following error correction, more than 95% of naive TCR sequences occurred only once, which made naive abundance distributions much steeper than those of memory subsets. Naive repertoires, especially CD8, contained a few larger clonotypes, possibly memory cells re-expressing CD45RA.

V sheds 5 bases and J sheds 2 bases, leaving 13 bases between their ends. Including the terminal cysteine and phenylalanine, the CDR3 comprises 15 residues. Kept here is only the CDR3 DNA, which spans 45 bases and is read in frame from base 1. CDR1 LGHNA and CDR2 YSLEER were looked up in the germline V gene. From the second PCR step onward, the TCR alpha chain libraries and the TCR beta chain libraries were amplified separately. To determine each donor's CMV status, fresh PBMCs were stimulated overnight with CMV viral lysate, and IFNgamma production from CD4+ T cells was then assessed. Miltenyi beads were used first to positively select CD4 T cells, and CD8 T cells were then positively selected from the CD4-negative fraction. After staining for CD3, CD4, CD8, CD45RA, CD27 and a live/dead dye, cells were sorted on a BD Aria II into four subsets based on CD45RA and CD27. Blood came from a few healthy volunteers, each fractionated into CD4 and CD8 T cells and then into four differentiation subsets. Approximately 110 ml of peripheral blood was taken from each donor, and PBMC were separated by density-gradient centrifugation on Ficoll-Paque PLUS. Sorted cells were lysed in RLT buffer, after which RNA was extracted using a Qiagen RNeasy kit and stored at -80 degrees C.

Receptor amplification or capture employed UMI-ligation and nested PCR. An equimolar mix of two oligonucleotides covering both TRBC1 and TRBC2 was used as the beta constant-region primer. The ligated cDNA went through four rounds of PCR with nested alpha and beta constant-region primers together with the SP2 primer. A single-stranded oligonucleotide carrying the SP2 primer and a 12-nucleotide UMI was ligated to the 3' end of the cDNA by T4 RNA ligase 1. The ligation reaction was kept at 16 degrees C for about 18-24 hours. PCR2 was typically run as a SYBR Green qPCR and stopped at a predetermined threshold to prevent over-amplification. Agencourt AMPure XP magnetic beads were used for all purifications after the first. Libraries were quantified by Qubit and checked on a TapeStation, with a main peak expected near 650 bp. The pooled libraries were sequenced on an Illumina MiSeq using v2 2x251 paired-end kits, which usually yielded roughly 0.85-2.1 million reads per sample. Each sample library was pooled at roughly 4.4 nM, and roughly 5-8% PhiX was included to improve cluster recognition. On the study's bioinformatics: Decombinator assigned V and J genes to Demultiplexor-processed FASTQ reads by tag matching, allowing a single base-pair mismatch. Collapsinator used UMIs to correct both sequencing errors and frequency errors arising from PCR heterogeneity. CDR3Translator translated TCRs and extracted CDR3s from the conserved cysteine to the FGXG phenylalanine, flagging non-productive sequences. Gini, Shannon entropy and inverse Simpson indices were calculated on repertoires subsampled to equal numbers of UMI-defined TCRs. Power-law fits to clonotype abundance distributions were performed by maximum likelihood within the linear range. Similar UMI counts, unique TCR numbers and clonal distributions were obtained with the pipeline and with MIGEC on one naive CD8 sample. In one analysis, naive TCRs that were also found in any memory subset of the same donor were excluded from the naive repertoire. The repertoires were searched for 5,500 to 8,000 CMV-associated CDR3 sequences that had been compiled from VDJdb and a published dataset. TCRdb ran its own pipeline on the public reads, namely fastp trimming at Q25 and MiXCR clone calling, and kept in-frame beta chains. Every entry covers one CDR3 protein and lists the most common genes and DNA from its rows. The V and J calls come from TCRdb's annotation, not from the publication. The sample profile shows more than 120,000 distinct CDR3 sequences; roughly a fifth of them were found once. The ten largest make up roughly 0.68% of the sample.

The sample was naive CD8+ T cells from blood. The cell subset or site label of this sample denotes: naive T cells, CD45RA high CD27+. The rearranged chain carries TRBV4-3 and TRBJ2-1; TRBD2 is perhaps the D gene, given 6 matching bases. This TCR was recovered from a human donor in good health. The nucleotide sequence reads as follows: TGCGCCAGCAGCTTCCGGGACTCTCCCTACAATGAGCAGTTCTTC. This gives the protein CASSFRDSPYNEQFF.